What follows are 27 T cell receptor beta chains derived from one specimen sequenced in a study of T cell responses to AZD1222 COVID-19 vaccine. The protocol was immunoSEQ multiplex PCR, while the TCRdb copy is restricted to in-frame clones and leaves out a portion. The sample contains tens of thousands of clones, around 80% of which appear only once. The starting material was peripheral blood, obtained 28 days after the second AZD1222 dose. Receptors were obtained from an adult who received the AZD1222 COVID-19 vaccine.

In its sample, this clone was seen a few times. V usage is TRBV27 and J usage is TRBJ2-1; no clear D. Trimming shortened V by 6 bases and J by 10 bases, and 16 bases separated the two germline ends. CDR3 length: 13 amino acids. Per germline, CDR1 MNHEY and CDR2 SMNVEV (reference sequence). In DNA, the CDR3 is TGTGCCAGCAGGAACCCGACGCGACCCGAGCAGTTCTTC. It yields the protein CASRNPTRPEQFF.

This chain uses TRBV12-3 or TRBV12-4 with TRBJ2-6; D not resolved. This CDR3 spans 13 amino acids. Trimming took 2 bases from V and 2 from J, leaving 1 base between them. The CDR3 reads CASSLTGANVLTF. The CDR3 coding sequence is TGTGCCAGCAGTTTAACTGGGGCCAACGTCCTGACTTTC.

This clone was counted only a few times. The chain has TRBV27 and TRBJ2-4; possibly TRBD2 for D (5 bases). This CDR3 is 15 amino acids long. The ends were cut back, 1 base at V and 1 base at J, with 8 bases in the middle. From germline, CDR1 is MNHEY and CDR2 SMNVEV (reference sequence). CDR3 loop: CASSLLGGAKNIQYF. CDR3 nucleotide sequence: TGTGCCAGCAGTTTATTAGGCGGGGCCAAAAACATTCAGTACTTC.

This clone occurred a few times. The V call is TRBV2, the J call TRBJ2-3; D is perhaps TRBD1 (6 bases). The CDR3 contains 12 residues. Germline CDR1 and CDR2: SNHLY and FYNNEI. Trimming stripped 11 bases from V and 5 bases from J, with 14 bases between. The CDR3, as DNA: TGTGCCGGGGACAAAAGCGAAGATACGCAGTATTTT. Its protein product is CAGDKSEDTQYF.

This clone showed up just a few times. The chain employs TRBV19 and TRBJ2-7; possibly TRBD1 or TRBD2 for D (5 bases each). The CDR3 consists of 13 residues. Germline V lookup: CDR1 LNHDA, CDR2 SQIVND (reference sequence). V was pared by 8 bases and J by 2 bases, with 13 bases between. The CDR3: CASSRDGTYEQYF. For the CDR3, the DNA is TGTGCCAGTTCCCGGGACGGGACCTACGAGCAGTACTTC.

In its sample, this clone was seen a few times. The chain carries TRBV12-3 or TRBV12-4 and TRBJ2-2, with D uncertain. The CDR3 sequence is 13 residues long. V was clipped by 8 bases and J by 0 bases, with 7 bases between them. DNA for the CDR3: TGTGCCAGCGGACGGACGAACACCGGGGAGCTGTTTTTT. This translates into CASGRTNTGELFF.

V usage is TRBV7-8 and J usage is TRBJ2-5; 13 positions agree with TRBD2. Trimming at V came to 5 bases and at J to 1 base, leaving 7 bases not matched to a gene. Germline CDR1 and CDR2: SGHVS and FQNEAQ. The CDR3 sequence is 17 residues long. The CDR3 sequence is CASSLQGLAGTQETQYF. The DNA for the CDR3 is TGTGCCAGCAGCCTCCAGGGACTAGCGGGAACCCAAGAGACCCAGTACTTC. Drawing the rest from reference TRBV7-8 and TRBJ2-5, the complete variable domain is GAGVSQSPRYKVAKRGQDVALRCDPISGHVSLFWYQQALGQGPEFLTYFQNEAQLDKSGLPSDRFFAERPEGSVSTLKIQRTQQEDSAVYLCASSLQGLAGTQETQYFGPGTRLLVL.

This chain links TRBV28 with TRBJ1-2, with D possibly matching TRBD1 (5 bases). The V gene's germline CDR1 is MDHEN and CDR2 SYDVKM. There are 15 residues in the CDR3. V gave up 6 bases and J gave up 1 base, with 15 bases separating them. The CDR3 loop reads CASSADGRGNYGYTF. The CDR3 DNA sequence: TGTGCCAGCAGCGCCGACGGGAGGGGTAACTATGGCTACACCTTC.

A few counts support this clone. The V and J genes are TRBV7-2 and TRBJ2-7, with 8 bases fitting TRBD2. J gave up 2 bases and V 5 bases, and 11 bases lay outside the gene matches. Germline lookup yields CDR1 SGHTA and CDR2 FQGNSA. The CDR3 loop spans 16 amino acids. The CDR3 is CASSAFPGTRPYEQYF. CDR3 in DNA: TGTGCCAGCAGCGCCTTCCCCGGGACTAGGCCCTACGAGCAGTACTTC.

The table lists this clone with a few counts. This chain links TRBV28 with TRBJ1-1, with D possibly matching TRBD1 (6 bases). This CDR3 is built from 16 residues. Trimming removed 6 bases from V and 2 bases from J, with 19 bases in between. Germline CDR1 reads MDHEN; CDR2 reads SYDVKM. The CDR3 DNA reads TGTGCCAGCAGGCGCCCCCCCAGGGGTGGAAACACTGAAGCTTTCTTT. Amino acid sequence: CASRRPPRGGNTEAFF. Full variable domain (rest looked up from reference TRBV28 and TRBJ1-1): DVKVTQSSRYLVKRTGEKVFLECVQDMDHENMFWYRQDPGLGLRLIYFSYDVKMKEKGDIPEGYSVSREKKERFSLILESASTNQTSMYLCASRRPPRGGNTEAFFGQGTRLTVV.

The chain is built from TRBV19 and TRBJ1-4, with D tentatively TRBD1 (6 bases). The CDR3 loop spans 16 amino acids. The V gene lost 6 bases and the J gene lost 0 bases, with 14 bases spanning the gap. From germline, CDR1 is LNHDA and CDR2 SQIVND (reference sequence). DNA of the CDR3: TGTGCCAGTAGACAGGGTTTGACGACAACTAATGAAAAACTGTTTTTT. Residues: CASRQGLTTTNEKLFF.

V usage is TRBV5-4 and J usage is TRBJ2-7; TRBD2 matches at 13 bases. This CDR3 comprises 17 residues. V was clipped by 1 base and J by 1 base; unmatched bases: 5. The V gene's germline CDR1 is SGHNT and CDR2 YYREEE (reference sequence). The CDR3, as DNA: TGTGCCAGCAGCTTGTGGACTAGCGGGAGACCGTCCTACGAGCAGTACTTC. It encodes CASSLWTSGRPSYEQYF.

The chain carries TRBV6-5 and TRBJ1-1; tentatively, D is TRBD1 (5 bases). The V gene lost 0 bases and the J gene lost 2 bases, with 13 bases spanning the gap. Germline CDR1 reads MNHEY; CDR2 reads SVGAGI. The CDR3 has 16 amino acids. The CDR3: CASSYSGGRINTEAFF. CDR3 coding DNA: TGTGCCAGCAGTTACTCGGGGGGACGGATAAACACTGAAGCTTTCTTT.

This chain links TRBV10-1 with TRBJ1-6; D is ambiguous. This CDR3 region has 17 residues. V lost 5 bases and J 2 bases, leaving 16 bases between the germline ends. CDR1 is WNHNN and CDR2 is SYGVQD in the germline V gene (reference sequence). The CDR3 here is CASSKGEASAYNSPLHF. CDR3 DNA: TGCGCCAGCAGTAAGGGTGAGGCTAGCGCCTATAATTCACCCCTCCACTTT.

The chain employs TRBV9 and TRBJ2-2; D gene uncertain. V shed 4 bases and J shed 4 bases, with 8 bases lying between them. In germline, CDR1 is SGDLS, CDR2 YYNGEE. The CDR3 loop spans 13 amino acids. The CDR3 loop reads CASSPDGTGELFF. In DNA form, the CDR3 reads TGTGCCAGCAGCCCCGACGGCACCGGGGAGCTGTTTTTT.

This clone was counted between two and nine times. The V call is TRBV7-8, the J call TRBJ2-5, with TRBD2 identical over 10 bases. Germline assignment: CDR1 SGHVS and CDR2 FQNEAQ. The CDR3 totals 15 residues. Trimming at V came to 5 bases and at J to 5 bases, leaving 8 bases not matched to a gene. The CDR3 DNA is TGTGCCAGCAGCCATGAGCGGGGGGGCCGGGAGACCCAGTACTTC. This translates into CASSHERGGRETQYF.

The rearrangement links TRBV3-1 (or the pseudogene TRBV3-2) to TRBJ1-5, with TRBD1 identical over 9 bases. CDR3 length equals 17 residues. V gave up 1 base and J gave up 3 bases; unmatched junction bases: 7. Germline values: CDR1 LGHDT, CDR2 YNNKEL (reference sequence). CDR3 DNA: TGTGCCAGCAGCCAAGGGGGGACAGGGATGATCAATCAGCCCCAGCATTTT. Translating it yields CASSQGGTGMINQPQHF.

V gene TRBV19 combines with J gene TRBJ1-6, with a possible D match to TRBD1 (5 bases). V shed 3 bases and J shed 0 bases, with 12 bases lying between them. The CDR3 is made up of 17 amino acids. Germline V gives CDR1 LNHDA, CDR2 SQIVND (reference sequence). The CDR3: CASSISQGGSYNSPLHF. In DNA form, the CDR3 reads TGTGCCAGTAGTATTTCGCAGGGAGGCTCCTATAATTCACCCCTCCACTTT.

This clone was observed once. The J gene is TRBJ2-5, the V gene TRBV19; 7 bases fit TRBD1. V was pared by 5 bases and J by 1 base, with 4 bases of the junction left unmatched. The CDR3 consists of 14 residues. Germline-derived CDR1 and CDR2 are LNHDA and SQIVND (reference sequence). The CDR3 nucleotides are TGTGCCAGTAGTGCAGGGACAGCCCAAGAGACCCAGTACTTC. Protein sequence: CASSAGTAQETQYF. The variable domain in full, with the rest retrieved from reference TRBV19 and TRBJ2-5, is DGGITQSPKYLFRKEGQNVTLSCEQNLNHDAMYWYRQDPGQGLRLIYYSQIVNDFQKGDIAEGYSVSREKKESFPLTVTSAQKNPTAFYLCASSAGTAQETQYFGPGTRLLVL.

The rearrangement uses TRBV7-7 and TRBJ2-1; 9 bases line up with TRBD1. CDR1 and CDR2 (germline): SSHAT, FNYEAQ (reference sequence). The CDR3 totals 15 residues. The V and J ends lost 8 bases and 0 bases, in that order; junction bases with no gene match: 5. The CDR3 region has the DNA TGTGCCAGCTCCCTGACAGGGGGCTCCTACAATGAGCAGTTCTTC. This sequence encodes CASSLTGGSYNEQFF.

The genes are TRBV7-9 and TRBJ2-7; a weak D match, TRBD2 (6 bases). Trimming removed 10 bases from V and 2 bases from J, with 15 bases in between. The CDR3 is made up of 13 amino acids. Per the germline V gene, CDR1 is SEHNR and CDR2 is FQNEAQ (reference sequence). CDR3 in amino acids: CATAPSAAYEQYF. CDR3 DNA: TGTGCCACCGCCCCTAGCGCGGCCTACGAGCAGTACTTC.

V gene TRBV7-9 combines with J gene TRBJ1-4, with TRBD1 matching 8 bases. With V trimmed by 5 bases and J by 8 bases, 10 bases remained unmatched. In germline, CDR1 is SEHNR, CDR2 FQNEAQ (reference sequence). CDR3 length: 15 residues. Here the CDR3 DNA reads TGTGCCAGCAGCCCACTACCGGGACAGGAGGAAAAACTGTTTTTT. Its protein product is CASSPLPGQEEKLFF.

The chain is built from TRBV11-2 and TRBJ2-1, with D unresolved. V lost 1 base to trimming and J lost 6 bases, with 7 bases between them. Germline CDR1 SGHAT, CDR2 FQNNGV. The CDR3 has 13 amino acids. CDR3 loop: CASSLGIANEQFF. CDR3 nucleotide sequence: TGTGCCAGCAGCTTAGGGATTGCCAATGAGCAGTTCTTC. Full variable domain (missing parts from reference TRBV11-2 and TRBJ2-1): EAGVAQSPRYKIIEKRQSVAFWCNPISGHATLYWYQQILGQGPKLLIQFQNNGVVDDSQLPKDRFSAERLKGVDSTLKIQPAKLEDSAVYLCASSLGIANEQFFGPGTRLTVL.

This clone occurred once. This rearrangement joins TRBV3-1 (or the pseudogene TRBV3-2) to TRBJ2-1; the D is unclear. The V end lost 4 bases, the J end lost 0 bases, and 16 bases lay between the germline ends. CDR1 is LGHDT, CDR2 YNNKEL, per germline (reference sequence). CDR3 length: 17 residues. The CDR3 reads CASSLLHRASSYNEQFF. CDR3 nucleotide sequence: TGTGCCAGCAGCCTCCTACACCGGGCAAGCTCCTACAATGAGCAGTTCTTC.

This chain links TRBV9 with TRBJ2-7; 7 nucleotides align to TRBD2. The germline V gene has CDR1 SGDLS and CDR2 YYNGEE. This CDR3 has 15 residues. Trimming at V came to 0 bases and at J to 2 bases, leaving 5 bases not matched to a gene. CDR3 amino acids: CASSVGGGAAYEQYF. For the CDR3, the DNA is TGTGCCAGCAGCGTAGGGGGGGGAGCCGCCTACGAGCAGTACTTC. Complete variable domain (other parts from reference TRBV9 and TRBJ2-7): DSGVTQTPKHLITATGQRVTLRCSPRSGDLSVYWYQQSLDQGLQFLIQYYNGEERAKGNILERFSAQQFPDLHSELNLSSLELGDSALYFCASSVGGGAAYEQYFGPGTRLTVT.

This clone was seen a single time. The chain carries TRBV7-3 and TRBJ2-3; D gene ambiguous. Trimming cost V 5 bases and J 4 bases, with 13 bases left between them. The CDR3 runs 14 residues. Germline V gene lookup returns CDR1 SGHTA and CDR2 FQGTGA. This CDR3 reads CASSPGLTSDTQYF. The CDR3 bases are TGTGCCAGCAGCCCGGGCCTGACCTCAGATACGCAGTATTTT.

The chain links TRBV7-9 to TRBJ2-1, with 7 positions matching TRBD2. Germline CDR1 is SEHNR and CDR2 is FQNEAQ (reference sequence). The CDR3 loop spans 15 amino acids. The V and J ends lost 6 bases and 6 bases, in that order; junction bases with no gene match: 11. The CDR3 DNA follows: TGTGCCAGCAGAGGACTAGTAATTTTCGGCAATGAGCAGTTCTTC. Its protein product is CASRGLVIFGNEQFF.